These T cell receptor beta chains were read from a single sample in a study of blood T cell repertoires in COVID-19. This table comes from immunoSEQ multiplex PCR, and its TCRdb copy is limited to in-frame clones, with some not included. The sample records 69,000 or so clones, roughly 80% being singletons. Sequenced input: peripheral blood. Every receptor here comes from a woman of 80 years or more with acute or convalescent COVID-19. Each CDR3 is given with its conserved first and last residue.

j_call v_call cdr3_aa
TRBJ1-3 TRBV28 CASSLGGDRGNTIYF
TRBJ2-5 TRBV7-2 CASSLQETGLGETQYF
TRBJ1-2 TRBV18 CASSPNQGSYGYTF
TRBJ2-3 TRBV5-6 CASSSLPGKGDTQYF
TRBJ1-5 TRBV6-5 CASSSGSGGYQPQHF
TRBJ2-1 TRBV6-4 CASPFFTILDSGGYWNEQFF
TRBJ1-5 TRBV19 CASSMWQGARNQPQHF
TRBJ1-6 TRBV2 CAGRQLPNSPLHF
TRBJ2-1 TRBV11-2 CASSLLVNRALGVRFF
TRBJ2-2 TRBV19 CASSPSGGAWYTGELFF
TRBJ2-7 TRBV5-8 CASSDTRDRSYEQYF
TRBJ1-2 TRBV5-1 CASSLEGTSVYGYTF
TRBJ1-6 TRBV13 CASSPGNSPLHF
TRBJ1-2 TRBV12-3/TRBV12-4 CASSLRGTLGYTF
TRBJ2-1 TRBV6-4 CASSASLTGRGEQFF
TRBJ1-5 TRBV15 CATSRSGTGGNQPQHF
TRBJ1-1 TRBV18 CASSPTVNTEAFF
TRBJ1-2 TRBV30 CAWRQGDRSYGYTF
TRBJ1-1 TRBV19 CASSIGRDRARGGTEAFF
TRBJ2-7 TRBV6-5 CASSYSRDTGEQYF
TRBJ1-1 TRBV19 CASKRGAGTEAFF
TRBJ1-2 TRBV9 CASSDTGGYGYTF
TRBJ2-7 TRBV6-5 CASSYSRQRRYEQYF
TRBJ2-5 TRBV7-7 CASSRAGAQETQYF
TRBJ2-2 TRBV5-1 CASSLEGAGAPGEAGELFF
TRBJ2-3 TRBV27 CASAPGLARDTQYF
TRBJ2-3 TRBV5-4 CASSWGGRRGTDTQYF
TRBJ2-5 TRBV18 CASSTSAQETQYF
TRBJ2-1 TRBV12-5 CASGGQGGLNNEQFF
TRBJ2-7 TRBV6-6 CASRPPGGRSYEQYF
TRBJ1-2 TRBV4-2 CASSQEGDGYTF
TRBJ2-3 TRBV19 CASSIPRGETDTQYF
TRBJ1-4 TRBV3-1/TRBV3-2 CASSLRTGEGKLFF
TRBJ2-2 TRBV2 CASTTGIGTGELFF
TRBJ1-1 TRBV3-1/TRBV3-2 CASSQENRGNTEAFF
TRBJ1-5 TRBV19 CASSIDSLRGNQPQHF
TRBJ1-1 TRBV15 CATSRESNRGTEAFF
TRBJ2-1 TRBV7-9 CASSLSGSYNEQFF
TRBJ1-1 TRBV7-9 CASSETGVNTEAFF
TRBJ1-2 TRBV27 CASSFTAGTATNYGYTF
TRBJ2-7 TRBV6-2/TRBV6-3 CASSWEGLAGLKAYEQYF
TRBJ2-3 TRBV5-1 CASSPTGGDGDTQYF
TRBJ1-1 TRBV3-1/TRBV3-2 CASSTFPGHRYTEAFF
TRBJ2-2 TRBV10-1 CASSESRWQGTGELFF
TRBJ2-1 TRBV10-1 CASSGEPTYNEQFF
TRBJ1-3 TRBV5-1 CASSSNVAGGNTIYF
TRBJ2-6 TRBV7-2 CASSFDWSGANVLTF
TRBJ1-2 TRBV6-5 CASSFGRANYGYTF
TRBJ2-1 TRBV10-2 CATKRGDSYNEQFF
TRBJ1-4 TRBV6-5 CASSPGEGANEKLFF
TRBJ2-1 TRBV5-4 CASSNGARGGRGEQFF
TRBJ2-1 TRBV4-1 CASSQDEWSSYNEQFF
TRBJ2-7 TRBV28 CATSAGGFYEQYF
TRBJ2-3 TRBV7-8 CAGGSTDTQYF
TRBJ1-5 TRBV10-2 CASSAPLRNQPQHF
TRBJ1-3 TRBV3-1/TRBV3-2 CASSQSWGQGRGNTIYF
TRBJ2-2 TRBV19 CASSIFPRTGGNTGELFF